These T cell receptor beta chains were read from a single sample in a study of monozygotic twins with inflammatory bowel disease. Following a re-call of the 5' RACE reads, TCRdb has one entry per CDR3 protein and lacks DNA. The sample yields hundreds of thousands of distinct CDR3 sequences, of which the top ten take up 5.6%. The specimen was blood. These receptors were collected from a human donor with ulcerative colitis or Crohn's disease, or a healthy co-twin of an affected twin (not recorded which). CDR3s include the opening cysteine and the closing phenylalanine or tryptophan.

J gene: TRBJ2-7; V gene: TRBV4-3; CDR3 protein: CASSQGDRGPYEQYF
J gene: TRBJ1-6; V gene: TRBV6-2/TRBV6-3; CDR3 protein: CASTRDAGNNSPLHF
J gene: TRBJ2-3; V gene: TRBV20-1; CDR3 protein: CSAHSGRPQIEQYF
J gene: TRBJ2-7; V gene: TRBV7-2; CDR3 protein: CASSKTYEQYF
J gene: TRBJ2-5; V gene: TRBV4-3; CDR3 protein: CASSQGVGQETQYF
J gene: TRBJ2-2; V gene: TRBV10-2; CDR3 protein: CASSGAGAATGELFF
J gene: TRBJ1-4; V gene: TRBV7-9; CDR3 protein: CASSQEKGAIEKLFF
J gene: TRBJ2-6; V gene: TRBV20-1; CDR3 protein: CSASSGSSGANVLTF
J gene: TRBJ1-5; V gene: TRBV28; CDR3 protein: CASSFILAVNQPQHF
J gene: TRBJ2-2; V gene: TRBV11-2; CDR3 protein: CASSFRVELFF
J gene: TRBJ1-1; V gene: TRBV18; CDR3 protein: CASSPFYGSRSTEAFF
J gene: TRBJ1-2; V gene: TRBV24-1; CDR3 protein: CATSDPGGTYGYTF
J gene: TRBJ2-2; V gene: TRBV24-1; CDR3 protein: CATMGGDTGELFF
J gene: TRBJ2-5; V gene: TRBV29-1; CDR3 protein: CSVVKTAKETQYF
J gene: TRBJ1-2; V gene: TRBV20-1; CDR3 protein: CSGVWGAYGYTF
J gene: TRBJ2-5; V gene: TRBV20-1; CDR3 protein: CSAPLAGGNRETQYF
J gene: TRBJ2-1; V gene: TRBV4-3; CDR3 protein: CASSQVARDLINEQFF
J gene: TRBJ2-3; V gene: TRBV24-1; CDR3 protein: CATSDGPGRGTDTQYF
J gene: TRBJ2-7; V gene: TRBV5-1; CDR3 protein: CASSLASGAAYEQYF
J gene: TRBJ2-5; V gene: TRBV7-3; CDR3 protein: CASSQAGDKETQYF
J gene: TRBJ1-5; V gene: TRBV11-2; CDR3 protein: CASSLGLTGLNQPQHF
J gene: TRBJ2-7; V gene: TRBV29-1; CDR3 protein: CSVTKDRSYEQYF
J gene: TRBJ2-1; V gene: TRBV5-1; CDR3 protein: CASSPGTTTYNEQFF
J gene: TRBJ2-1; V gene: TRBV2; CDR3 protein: CASTGLRYNEQFF
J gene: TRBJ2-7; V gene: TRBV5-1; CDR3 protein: CASSLAPRTGNEQYF
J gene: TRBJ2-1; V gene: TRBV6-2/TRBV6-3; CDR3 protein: CASSHPGYNEQFF
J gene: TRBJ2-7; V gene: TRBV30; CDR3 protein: CAWETEQAFHEQYF
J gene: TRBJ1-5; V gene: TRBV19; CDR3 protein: CASSKTPSRVDNQPQHF
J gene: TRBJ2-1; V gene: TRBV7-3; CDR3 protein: CASSLGKVNEQFF
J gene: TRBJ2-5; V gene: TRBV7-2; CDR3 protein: CASSPDFGRRETQYF
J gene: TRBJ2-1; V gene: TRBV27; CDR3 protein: CASSLTRTYSYNEQFF
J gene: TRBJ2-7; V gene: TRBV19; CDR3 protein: CASTRSSSYEQYF
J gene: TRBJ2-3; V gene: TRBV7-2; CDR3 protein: CASSLARRADPDTQYF
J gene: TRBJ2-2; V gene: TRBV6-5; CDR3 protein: CASARAGELFF
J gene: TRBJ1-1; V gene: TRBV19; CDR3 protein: CASSPLIATGSTEAFF
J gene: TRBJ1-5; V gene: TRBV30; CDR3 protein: CAWSVRGQLGTQPQHF
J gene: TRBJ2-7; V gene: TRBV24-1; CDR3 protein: CATSDFPTDKQYF
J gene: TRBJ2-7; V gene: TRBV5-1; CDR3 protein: CASSFAGRSYEQYF
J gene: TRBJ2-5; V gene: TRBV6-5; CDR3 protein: CASSYGARTSGRDQETQYF
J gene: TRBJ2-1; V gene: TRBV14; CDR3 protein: CASSQDSGGINEQFF
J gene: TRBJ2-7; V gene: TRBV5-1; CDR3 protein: CASSLGTGGSDEQYF
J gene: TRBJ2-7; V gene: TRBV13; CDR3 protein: CASSFGQLDTYEQYF
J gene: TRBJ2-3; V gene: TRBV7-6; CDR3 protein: CASSARVTSGQYF
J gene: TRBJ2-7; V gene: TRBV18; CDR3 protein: CASSPPDRGSYEQYF